A single sample gave rise to the 15 T cell receptor beta chains below, sequenced in a study of T cell changes during pregnancy in multiple sclerosis. Clones were sequenced by immunoSEQ multiplex PCR, and TCRdb holds only the in-frame ones, with some missing. The sample shows about 59,000 clones, under 95% of them seen only once. The sequenced sample was peripheral blood, obtained in the second trimester of pregnancy. These TCRs come from a female donor with multiple sclerosis, enrolled in a pregnancy study.

The J gene is TRBJ2-1, the V gene TRBV10-2; 10 nucleotides align to TRBD2. Per the germline V gene, CDR1 is WSHSY and CDR2 is SAAADI. The CDR3 is 17 residues long. J gave up 3 bases and V 2 bases, and 7 bases lay outside the gene matches. The CDR3 DNA reads TGCGCCAGCAGTGAGGGCCACGGGACTAGCGTCTACAATGAGCAGTTCTTC. It codes for CASSEGHGTSVYNEQFF.

This chain uses TRBV28 with TRBJ2-2; TRBD2 matches 10 bases. Germline V lookup: CDR1 MDHEN, CDR2 SYDVKM. The ends lost 2 bases at V and 5 bases at J; junction bases unmatched: 5. The CDR3 consists of 16 residues. The CDR3 reads CASSLGRSGGTGELFF. Here the CDR3 DNA reads TGTGCCAGCAGTTTAGGTCGTAGCGGGGGGACCGGGGAGCTGTTTTTT.

This clone was counted once. In DNA form, the CDR3 reads TGTGCCATCACTCCTAAGGGGCCGAACACTGAAGCTTTCTTT. It is translated as CAITPKGPNTEAFF. V and J are TRBV10-3 and TRBJ1-1; D may be TRBD1 (5 bases). This CDR3 region has 14 residues. Germline CDR1 reads ENHRY; CDR2 reads SYGVKD. Between the trimmed V and J ends, which lost 7 bases and 1 base, there was a span of 13 bases.

The V call is TRBV6-1, the J call TRBJ1-1, with D possibly matching TRBD1 (6 bases). Trimming pared 5 bases from V and 10 bases from J, leaving 11 bases between. This CDR3 comprises 11 residues. Germline CDR1 is MNHNS and CDR2 is SASEGT. The CDR3 region is CASSLQGRAFF. The CDR3 DNA is TGTGCCAGCAGTCTACAGGGTAGAGCTTTCTTT.

The chain links TRBV7-9 to TRBJ1-2; 10 bases line up with TRBD1. The junction had 11 bases not matched to a gene; V was cut back by 4 bases and J by 6 bases. This CDR3 has 16 amino acids. From germline, CDR1 is SEHNR and CDR2 FQNEAQ (reference sequence). The CDR3 protein is CASSSTGGTLAHGYTF. The CDR3 DNA is TGTGCCAGCAGCTCGACAGGGGGCACGCTAGCCCATGGCTACACCTTC.

CDR3 amino acids: CASSGLAGGLGDTQYF. In DNA, the CDR3 is TGTGCCTCCTCGGGACTAGCGGGGGGGCTCGGAGATACGCAGTATTTT. The chain joins TRBV30 to TRBJ2-3, with 16 bases identical to TRBD2. The CDR3 consists of 16 residues. Trimming at V came to 7 bases and at J to 5 bases, leaving 9 bases not matched to a gene. CDR1 GTSNPN and CDR2 SVGIG come from the germline V gene (reference sequence).

The CDR3 loop reads CASSLSGMGTEAFF. CDR3 nucleotides: TGTGCCAGCAGCTTATCAGGGATGGGCACTGAAGCTTTCTTT. The chain has TRBV7-2 and TRBJ1-1, with D possibly matching TRBD1 (5 bases). Germline V gives CDR1 SGHTA, CDR2 FQGNSA. V dropped 2 bases and J dropped 4 bases, with 11 bases sitting between them. This CDR3 spans 14 amino acids.

This sequence joins TRBV29-1 and TRBJ1-3, with TRBD1 as a possible D gene (5 bases). The V gene lost 4 bases and the J gene lost 4 bases, with 11 bases spanning the gap. Germline assignment: CDR1 SQVTM and CDR2 ANQGSEA. The CDR3 totals 13 residues. CDR3 in DNA: TGCAGCGTTGCGCCAGGGATGGGAAACACCATATATTTT. Translated, it gives CSVAPGMGNTIYF. Full variable domain (outside the CDR3, taken from reference TRBV29-1 and TRBJ1-3): SAVISQKPSRDICQRGTSLTIQCQVDSQVTMMFWYRQQPGQSLTLIATANQGSEATYESGFVIDKFPISRPNLTFSTLTVSNMSPEDSSIYLCSVAPGMGNTIYFGEGSWLTVV.

The table lists this clone with a few counts. The chain uses TRBV18 and TRBJ1-6; 8 bases line up with TRBD1. The CDR3 length is 15 residues. The germline V gene encodes CDR1 KGHSH and CDR2 LQKENI. The V segment lost 0 bases and the J segment 8 bases; nucleotides outside the gene matches: 3. CDR3 region: CASSPPGQDDSPLHF. CDR3 coding DNA: TGTGCCAGCTCACCACCGGGACAGGATGATTCACCCCTCCACTTT.

The chain carries TRBV7-6 and TRBJ1-1; no reliable D call. The V gene lost 4 bases and the J gene lost 5 bases, with 11 bases spanning the gap. This CDR3 has 13 amino acids. From germline, CDR1 is SGHVS and CDR2 FNYEAQ. CDR3 DNA sequence: TGTGCCAGCAGCTACTCGGAGGGTACTGAAGCTTTCTTT. Translating it yields CASSYSEGTEAFF.

CDR3 nucleotide sequence: TGCAGCGTGGGACAGGGATCCCCTACCTACGAGCAGTACTTC. Its translation: CSVGQGSPTYEQYF. The V gene is TRBV29-1, the J gene TRBJ2-7; 9 bases are a match to TRBD1. The CDR3 is 14 amino acids. The ends lost 6 bases at V and 2 bases at J; junction bases unmatched: 8. CDR1 SQVTM and CDR2 ANQGSEA come from the germline V gene.

This clone was observed a few times. The chain carries TRBV7-9 and TRBJ2-1; 12 nucleotides align to TRBD2. V shed 1 base, J shed 2 bases, and the junction held 0 bases outside the gene matches. Per germline, CDR1 SEHNR and CDR2 FQNEAQ (reference sequence). The CDR3 has 16 residues. CDR3 in amino acids: CASSLGLAGAYNEQFF. CDR3 sequence (DNA): TGTGCCAGCAGCTTAGGACTAGCGGGGGCCTACAATGAGCAGTTCTTC.

The CDR3 DNA sequence: TGTGCCAGCTCCAAGGTAGGACAGGGGGCCCGTGGCTACACCTTC. This codes for CASSKVGQGARGYTF. The rearrangement links TRBV19 to TRBJ1-2; 11 bases are a match to TRBD1. Germline V gene data show CDR1 as LNHDA and CDR2 as SQIVND (reference sequence). Trimming removed 9 bases from V and 7 bases from J; junction bases left unmatched: 13. The CDR3 has 15 amino acids.

The chain couples TRBV5-1 to TRBJ1-4, with 7 positions matching TRBD1. The CDR3 contains 18 residues. Germline V lookup: CDR1 SGHRS, CDR2 YFSETQ. V was pared by 0 bases and J by 6 bases, with 14 bases of the junction left unmatched. CDR3 amino acids: CASSLAIRSGQTYEKLFF. Written as DNA, the CDR3 is TGCGCCAGCAGCTTGGCTATTCGGTCGGGACAGACTTATGAAAAACTGTTTTTT.

In DNA form, the CDR3 reads TGCGCCAGCACCCTACCCTCCCAGGACAGCTACACCTTC. Translating it yields CASTLPSQDSYTF. V gene TRBV5-1 combines with J gene TRBJ1-2, with D possibly being TRBD1 (5 bases). The CDR3 sequence is 13 residues long. The germline V gene encodes CDR1 SGHRS and CDR2 YFSETQ. The germline V and J ends were trimmed by 6 bases and 9 bases, with 18 bases remaining between them.